This T cell receptor (beta chain) was documented in a study of blood T cell repertoires in COVID-19. Study details: The United States, Italy and Spain provided the acute and convalescent COVID-19 samples. The analysed material was cDNA or gDNA that came from T cells, B-cell-depleted T cells, or PBMCs.

As processed by the authors: The assay estimated nucleated cells by amplifying reference gene primers. Sequencing used immunoSEQ multiplex PCR; TCRdb keeps in-frame clones, though not all of them. D and trimming were read from the DNA, whereas the V and J calls and clone size are those reported in that table. The sample yields approximately 350,000 clones, 80% to 90% seen once. The CDR3 runs 12 residues. V shed 6 bases and J 7 bases; nucleotides not matched to a gene: 5. CDR1 and CDR2 (germline): MNHEY, SVGAGI. The rearrangement links TRBV6-5 to TRBJ2-7; 8 bases align to TRBD2. Sequences were obtained from peripheral blood. This TCR derives from a man aged 40-50 years with acute or convalescent COVID-19. The CDR3 loop reads CASRSGSGEQYF. In DNA, the CDR3 is TGTGCCAGCAGGAGCGGGAGTGGAGAGCAGTACTTC.